This T cell receptor beta chain was identified during a study of CD8+CD57+ T cells in acquired aplastic anemia (dated 2018 in TCRdb). With regard to the full study: A mean of approximately 2.9 ug of DNA, ranging from about 0.19 to 27.4 ug, was extracted from sorted CD4+ and CD8+ cells. A CD8+CD57+ expansion meant a frequency higher than the mean frequency seen in healthy subjects. Overall results and qualifications from the work: No significant difference in CD8+ Simpson's diversity was found between patients and healthy controls (P=0.060). Around 30 CD8+ CDR3 sequences were shared between patients and controls but appeared highly expressed in patients and within their immunodominant clones.

Flow cytometry had shown CD8+CD57+ cell expansion in the patients selected for sequencing. All patients had severe acquired aplastic anemia diagnosed by International Study of Aplastic Anemia and Agranulocytosis and Camitta criteria. Patients had received no therapy at the time of blood sampling. In the study, sorted CD4+ and CD8+ blood T cells from patients with severe aplastic anemia and from healthy subjects underwent deep sequencing of TCR repertoires. Patients were enrolled under clinicaltrials.gov protocols 00001620, 01623167, 00001397, 00071045, 00081523 and 00961064 in the USA. Ficoll-Paque density gradient centrifugation was used to isolate peripheral blood mononuclear cells. Before DNA was extracted, CD4+ and CD8+ T cells were sorted using either FACS or magnetic beads. In this sample, this clonotype turned up many times. Its recognized antigen is unknown. Per-nucleotide qualities are absent, and no much larger clonotype sits a single base away.

Genomic DNA was used as template for profiling of TCR beta VDJ combinations and CDR3 sequences. An Illumina HiSeq 2000 was the platform used for TCR repertoire sequencing. The study's processing was this. TRBV/TRBJ rearrangement plots, CDR3 size and DJ length profiles, and Simpson's diversity index were used to evaluate the repertoires. The most abundant DNA sequence in the deep sequencing data was defined as the immunodominant clone. CDR3 amino acid sequences were screened for sharing across subjects and were compared with published repertoires and the VDJdb database. Through fastp at Q25 and MiXCR, TCRdb rebuilt clones from the public reads, retaining in-frame beta chains. Each entry merges the rows of one CDR3 protein and shows their most common DNA and genes. The V and J calls were determined by TCRdb, not by the authors. In this sample the table shows about 200,000 distinct CDR3 sequences, 50% to 70% of which occur a single time. Together, the top ten hold roughly 53% of the sample.

CDR1 is given as LNHDA and CDR2 as SQIVND, both from the germline V gene (reference sequence). The junction shows trimming of 9 bases on V and 6 bases on J, and the gene matches do not reach 7 bases of it. From its cysteine to its phenylalanine, the CDR3 spans 12 amino acids. Just CDR3 DNA is preserved here, 36 bases in frame from base 1. The material sequenced was sorted CD4+, CD8+, or CD8+CD57+ T cells (not recorded which) from PBMCs. The sequence derives from a human donor with aplastic anemia. The chain is assembled from TRBV19 and TRBJ1-1; TRBD1 aligns with 7 central bases. The CDR3 reads CASRGNNAEAFF. DNA sequence: TGTGCCAGCAGGGGGAATAACGCTGAAGCTTTCTTT.